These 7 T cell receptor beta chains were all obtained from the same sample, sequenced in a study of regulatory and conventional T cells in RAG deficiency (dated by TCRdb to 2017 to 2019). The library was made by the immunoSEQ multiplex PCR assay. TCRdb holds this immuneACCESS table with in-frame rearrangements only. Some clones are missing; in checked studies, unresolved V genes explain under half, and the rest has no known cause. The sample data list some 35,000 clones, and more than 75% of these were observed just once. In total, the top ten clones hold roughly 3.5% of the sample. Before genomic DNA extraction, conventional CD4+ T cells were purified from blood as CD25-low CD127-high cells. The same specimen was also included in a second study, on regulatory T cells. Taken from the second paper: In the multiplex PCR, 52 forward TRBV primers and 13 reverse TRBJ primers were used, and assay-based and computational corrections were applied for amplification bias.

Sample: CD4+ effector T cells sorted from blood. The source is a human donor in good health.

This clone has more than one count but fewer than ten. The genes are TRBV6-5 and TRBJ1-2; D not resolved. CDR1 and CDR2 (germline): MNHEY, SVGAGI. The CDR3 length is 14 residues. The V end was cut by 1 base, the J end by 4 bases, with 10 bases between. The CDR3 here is CASSYFGGVYGYTF. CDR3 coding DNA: TGTGCCAGCAGTTACTTTGGAGGCGTCTATGGCTACACCTTC.

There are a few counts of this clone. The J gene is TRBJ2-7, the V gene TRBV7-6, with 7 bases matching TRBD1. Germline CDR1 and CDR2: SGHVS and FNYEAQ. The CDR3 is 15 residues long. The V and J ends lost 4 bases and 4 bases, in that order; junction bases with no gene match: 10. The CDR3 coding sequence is TGTGCCAGCAGCTCTCGCCCCACAGGGGCATACGAGCAGTACTTC. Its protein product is CASSSRPTGAYEQYF.

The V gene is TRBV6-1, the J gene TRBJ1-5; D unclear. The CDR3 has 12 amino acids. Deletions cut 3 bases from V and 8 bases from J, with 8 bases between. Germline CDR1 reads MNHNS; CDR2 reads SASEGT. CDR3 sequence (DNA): TGTGCCAGCAGTGACTGGGGTGAGCCCCAGCATTTT. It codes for CASSDWGEPQHF.

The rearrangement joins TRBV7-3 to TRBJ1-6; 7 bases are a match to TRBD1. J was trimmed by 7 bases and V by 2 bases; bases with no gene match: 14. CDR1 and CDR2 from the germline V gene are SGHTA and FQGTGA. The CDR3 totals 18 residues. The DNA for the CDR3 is TGTGCCAGCAGCTTATTTCGGTTCGGTACAGGGGAAAATTCACCCCTCCACTTT. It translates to CASSLFRFGTGENSPLHF.

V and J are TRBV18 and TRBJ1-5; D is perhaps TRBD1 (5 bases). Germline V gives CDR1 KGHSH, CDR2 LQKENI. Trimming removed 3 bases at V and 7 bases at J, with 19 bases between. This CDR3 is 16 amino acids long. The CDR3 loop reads CASSPDPTGTKQPQHF. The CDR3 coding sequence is TGTGCCAGCTCACCCGACCCTACCGGGACCAAACAGCCCCAGCATTTT. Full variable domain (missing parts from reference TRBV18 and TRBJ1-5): NAGVMQNPRHLVRRRGQEARLRCSPMKGHSHVYWYRQLPEEGLKFMVYLQKENIIDESGMPKERFSAEFPKEGPSILRIQQVVRGDSAAYFCASSPDPTGTKQPQHFGDGTRLSIL.

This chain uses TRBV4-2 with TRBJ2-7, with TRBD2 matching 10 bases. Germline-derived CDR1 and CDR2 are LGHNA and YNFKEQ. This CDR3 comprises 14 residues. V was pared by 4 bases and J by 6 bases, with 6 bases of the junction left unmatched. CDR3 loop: CASSLERGGLEQYF. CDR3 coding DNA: TGTGCCAGCAGCCTAGAGCGGGGGGGCCTCGAGCAGTACTTC.

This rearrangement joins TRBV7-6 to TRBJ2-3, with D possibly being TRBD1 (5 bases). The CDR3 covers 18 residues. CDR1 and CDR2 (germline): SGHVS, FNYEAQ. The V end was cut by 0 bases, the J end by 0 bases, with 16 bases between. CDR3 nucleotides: TGTGCCAGCAGCTTAGCGGTTAGGGGATCCTCTAGCACAGATACGCAGTATTTT. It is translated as CASSLAVRGSSSTDTQYF.